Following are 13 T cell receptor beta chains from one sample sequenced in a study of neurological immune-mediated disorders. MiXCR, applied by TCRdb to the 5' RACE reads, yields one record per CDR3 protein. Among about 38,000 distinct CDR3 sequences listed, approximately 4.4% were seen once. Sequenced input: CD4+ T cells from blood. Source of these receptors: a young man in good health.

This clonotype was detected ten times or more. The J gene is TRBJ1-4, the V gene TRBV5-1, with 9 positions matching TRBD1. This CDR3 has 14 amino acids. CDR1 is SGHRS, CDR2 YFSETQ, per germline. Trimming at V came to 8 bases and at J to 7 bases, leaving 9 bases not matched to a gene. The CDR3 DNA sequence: TGCGCCAGTCGGCCGGGACAGGGCCGTGAAAAACTGTTTTTT. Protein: CASRPGQGREKLFF. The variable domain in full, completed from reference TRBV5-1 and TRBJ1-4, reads KAGVTQTPRYLIKTRGQQVTLSCSPISGHRSVSWYQQTPGQGLQFLFEYFSETQRNKGNFPGRFSGRQFSNSRSEMNVSTLELGDSALYLCASRPGQGREKLFFGSGTQLSVL.

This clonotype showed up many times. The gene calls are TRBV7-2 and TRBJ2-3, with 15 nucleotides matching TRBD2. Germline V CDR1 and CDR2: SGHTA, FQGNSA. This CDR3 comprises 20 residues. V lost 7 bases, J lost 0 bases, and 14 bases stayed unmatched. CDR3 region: CASIGTSGGPGGTSTDTQYF. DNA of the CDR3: TGTGCCAGCATCGGGACTAGCGGGGGGCCTGGAGGAACTAGCACAGATACGCAGTATTTT. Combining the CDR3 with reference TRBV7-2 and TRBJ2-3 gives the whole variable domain GAGVSQSPSNKVTEKGKDVELRCDPISGHTALYWYRQSLGQGLEFLIYFQGNSAPDKSGLPSDRFSAERTGGSVSTLTIQRTQQEDSAVYLCASIGTSGGPGGTSTDTQYFGPGTRLTVL.

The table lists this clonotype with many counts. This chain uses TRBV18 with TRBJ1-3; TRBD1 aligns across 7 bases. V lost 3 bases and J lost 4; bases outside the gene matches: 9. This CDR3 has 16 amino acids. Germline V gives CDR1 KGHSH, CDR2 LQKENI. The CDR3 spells CASSPTAGGRGNTIYF. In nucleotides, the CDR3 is TGTGCCAGCTCACCGACAGCAGGGGGAAGAGGAAACACCATATATTTT.

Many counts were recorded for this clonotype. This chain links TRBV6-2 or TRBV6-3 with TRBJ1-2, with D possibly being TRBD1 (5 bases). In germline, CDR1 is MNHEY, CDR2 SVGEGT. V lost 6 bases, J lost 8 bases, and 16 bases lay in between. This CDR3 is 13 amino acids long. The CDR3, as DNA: TGTGCCAGCAGCCAAGGGGTTTTGGGCGGCTACACCTTC. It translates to CASSQGVLGGYTF.

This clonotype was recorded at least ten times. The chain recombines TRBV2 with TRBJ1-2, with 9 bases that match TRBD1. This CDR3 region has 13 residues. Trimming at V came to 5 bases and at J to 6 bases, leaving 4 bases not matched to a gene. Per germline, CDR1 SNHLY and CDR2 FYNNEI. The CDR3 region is CASSPQGAHGYTF. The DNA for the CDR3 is TGTGCCAGCAGTCCACAGGGGGCGCATGGCTACACCTTC. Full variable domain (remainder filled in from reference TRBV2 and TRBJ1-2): EPEVTQTPSHQVTQMGQEVILRCVPISNHLYFYWYRQILGQKVEFLVSFYNNEISEKSEIFDDQFSVERPDGSNFTLKIRSTKLEDSAMYFCASSPQGAHGYTFGSGTRLTVV.

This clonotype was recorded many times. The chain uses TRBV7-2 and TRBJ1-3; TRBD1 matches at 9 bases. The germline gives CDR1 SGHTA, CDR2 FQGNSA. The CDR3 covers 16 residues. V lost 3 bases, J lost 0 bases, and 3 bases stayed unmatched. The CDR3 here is CASSFTGGGSGNTIYF. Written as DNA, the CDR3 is TGTGCCAGCAGCTTCACAGGGGGCGGCTCTGGAAACACCATATATTTT.

In nucleotides, the CDR3 is TGTGCCAGCAGCTACGGGGGGGTCGACGGTGAGCTGTTTTTT. Residues: CASSYGGVDGELFF. The rearrangement joins TRBV9 to TRBJ2-2; the match to TRBD2 covers 8 bases. CDR1 SGDLS and CDR2 YYNGEE come from the germline V gene. This CDR3 contains 14 residues. Losses at the gene ends were 4 bases for V and 11 bases for J; bases not matched to a gene: 10. The complete variable domain, with remaining parts taken from reference TRBV9 and TRBJ2-2, reads DSGVTQTPKHLITATGQRVTLRCSPRSGDLSVYWYQQSLDQGLQFLIQYYNGEERAKGNILERFSAQQFPDLHSELNLSSLELGDSALYFCASSYGGVDGELFFGEGSRLTVL.

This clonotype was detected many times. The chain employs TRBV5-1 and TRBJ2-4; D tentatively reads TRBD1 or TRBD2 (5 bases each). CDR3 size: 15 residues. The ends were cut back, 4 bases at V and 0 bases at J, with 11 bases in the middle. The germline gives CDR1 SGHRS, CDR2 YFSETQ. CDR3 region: CASSGGRGAKNIQYF. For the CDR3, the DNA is TGCGCCAGCAGCGGGGGACGGGGAGCCAAAAACATTCAGTACTTC. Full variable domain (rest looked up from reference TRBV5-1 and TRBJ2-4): KAGVTQTPRYLIKTRGQQVTLSCSPISGHRSVSWYQQTPGQGLQFLFEYFSETQRNKGNFPGRFSGRQFSNSRSEMNVSTLELGDSALYLCASSGGRGAKNIQYFGAGTRLSVL.

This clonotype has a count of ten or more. This chain's CDR3 is CASSLEVVQSYEQYF. The CDR3 bases are TGTGCCAGCAGCTTGGAGGTAGTCCAGAGCTACGAGCAGTACTTC. This rearrangement joins TRBV5-5 to TRBJ2-7, with no clear D. Germline V lookup: CDR1 SGHKS, CDR2 YYEKEE (reference sequence). V dropped 0 bases and J dropped 3 bases, with 13 bases sitting between them. This CDR3 is built from 15 residues. The entire variable domain, with the rest obtained from reference TRBV5-5 and TRBJ2-7, is as follows: DAGVTQSPTHLIKTRGQQVTLRCSPISGHKSVSWYQQVLGQGPQFIFQYYEKEERGRGNFPDRFSARQFPNYSSELNVNALLLGDSALYLCASSLEVVQSYEQYFGPGTRLTVT.

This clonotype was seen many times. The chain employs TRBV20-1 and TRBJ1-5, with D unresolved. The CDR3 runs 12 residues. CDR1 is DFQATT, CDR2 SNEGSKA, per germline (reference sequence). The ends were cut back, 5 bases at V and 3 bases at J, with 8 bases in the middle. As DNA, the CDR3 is TGCAGTGCTCGACCTTCCAATCAGCCCCAGCATTTT. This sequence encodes CSARPSNQPQHF.

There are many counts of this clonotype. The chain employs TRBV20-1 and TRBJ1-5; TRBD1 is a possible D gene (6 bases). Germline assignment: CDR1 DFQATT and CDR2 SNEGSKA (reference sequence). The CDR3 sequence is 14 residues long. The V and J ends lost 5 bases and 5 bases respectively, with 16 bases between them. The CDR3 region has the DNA TGCAGTGCTCCGCGGGGGGCCTCCGATCAGCCCCAGCATTTT. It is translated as CSAPRGASDQPQHF.

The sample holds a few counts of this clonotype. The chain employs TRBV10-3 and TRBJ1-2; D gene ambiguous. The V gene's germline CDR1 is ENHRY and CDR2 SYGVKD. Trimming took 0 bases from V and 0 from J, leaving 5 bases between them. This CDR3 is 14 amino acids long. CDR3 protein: CAISESETNYGYTF. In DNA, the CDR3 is TGTGCCATCAGTGAGTCTGAGACTAACTATGGCTACACCTTC.

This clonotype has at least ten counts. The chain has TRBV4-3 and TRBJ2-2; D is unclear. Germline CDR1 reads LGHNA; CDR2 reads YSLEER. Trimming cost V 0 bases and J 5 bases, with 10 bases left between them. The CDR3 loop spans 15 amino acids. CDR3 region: CASSQEGGRTGELFF. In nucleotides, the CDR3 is TGCGCCAGCAGCCAAGAAGGTGGGCGAACCGGGGAGCTGTTTTTT.